This TCR beta chain was captured in a study of beta chain features in type 1 diabetes. At the level of the study: Patients and healthy donors were similar in age, gender and cell yields.

This clone was picked up a small number of times. Its antigen remains unknown. CDR3 length: 13 residues. The germline V gene has CDR1 SQVTM and CDR2 ANQGSEA. The trim removed 7 bases at V and 3 bases at J, leaving 5 bases unmatched. Since all of the isolated RNA was reverse transcribed, expressed TCRB transcripts were what got sequenced. Profiling relied on immunoSEQ multiplex PCR, and the TCRdb table lists in-frame clones only, not all of them. Of 600,000 to 700,000 clones in the sample, around 12% were seen once. Study results and caveats: Among patients with Type 1 diabetes, TCRB CDR3s were moderately but significantly shorter in every one of the four CD4+ subsets. In type 1 diabetes patients, VDJ junctions had fewer insertions; deletions at these junctions were more frequent.

Averaging roughly 120 mL, one heparinised blood draw came from each individual donor. The authors sorted CD4+ naive, central memory, regulatory and stem cell-like memory cells via CD45RO/CCR7/CD25/CD127/CD95/CD27. V gene TRBV29-1 combines with J gene TRBJ2-5, with TRBD1 identical over 10 bases. This clonotype was sampled from a man aged 25 to 40 with type 1 diabetes. The specimen was naive CD4+ T cells from blood. Written as DNA, the CDR3 is TGCAGCGCCACGACAGGGGGCGAAGAGACCCAGTACTTC. Amino acids: CSATTGGEETQYF.